This entry describes one T cell receptor (beta chain). TCRdb keeps only in-frame clones here, not all; method: immunoSEQ multiplex PCR. This sample has 75,000 to 95,000 clones, with over 80% found just once. This sample is drawn from a study of technical replicates of blood from a few donors. This CDR3 has 15 amino acids. The germline V and J ends were trimmed by 1 base and 6 bases, with 15 bases remaining between them. The germline CDR1 and CDR2 sequences are SGHDN and FVKESK. The sequence was obtained from a human donor in good health. The chain is built from TRBV14 and TRBJ1-2; D unclear. Sequencing was carried out using T cells isolated from PBMCs. This CDR3 reads CASSQVLSGKDGYTF. CDR3 nucleotides: TGTGCCAGCAGCCAAGTCCTCTCCGGGAAGGATGGCTACACCTTC.